This entry lists 27 T cell receptor beta chains sequenced from one sample in a study of neurological immune-mediated disorders (dated by TCRdb to about 2019). To prepare the library, 5' RACE was applied. These reads were obtained on an Illumina HiSeq 2500. The raw public reads went through TCRdb reprocessing: fastp at Q25, MiXCR clone calling, in-frame beta chains kept. Rows with a matching CDR3 protein are joined into one entry that keeps the most common DNA and genes. In all, the sample holds roughly 45,000 distinct CDR3 sequences, and 3% to 3.5% of those were seen once. Together, the top ten hold more than 13% of the sample. Sequenced input: PBMCs. These receptors were taken from a woman aged 45-65 years with multiple sclerosis.

This clonotype has a count of ten or more. The chain has TRBV20-1 and TRBJ1-1; TRBD1 aligns across 7 bases. V trimming: 5 bases; J trimming: 2 bases; junction bases outside the gene matches: 11. This CDR3 is built from 15 residues. CDR1 is DFQATT and CDR2 is SNEGSKA in the germline V gene (reference sequence). This chain's CDR3 is CSADSGEGANTEAFF. The CDR3 region has the DNA TGCAGTGCTGACTCAGGGGAGGGGGCAAACACTGAAGCTTTCTTT.

This clonotype was picked up many times. The J gene is TRBJ1-5, the V gene TRBV7-9; 9 nucleotides match TRBD1. V shed 3 bases and J 5 bases; nucleotides not matched to a gene: 5. Germline assignment: CDR1 SEHNR and CDR2 FQNEAQ (reference sequence). The CDR3 spans 15 residues. CDR3 residues: CASSFGTGNYQPQHF. The DNA for the CDR3 is TGTGCCAGCAGCTTTGGGACAGGGAACTATCAGCCCCAGCATTTT.

This clonotype appeared many times. The chain links TRBV5-1 to TRBJ1-2; TRBD1 matches at 8 bases. The CDR3 has 16 residues. The germline V gene encodes CDR1 SGHRS and CDR2 YFSETQ. V gave up 4 bases and J gave up 1 base; unmatched junction bases: 9. The CDR3 is CASSPSTGALNYGYTF. Written as DNA, the CDR3 is TGCGCCAGCAGCCCTTCGACAGGGGCGCTTAACTATGGCTACACCTTC.

This clonotype showed up many times. J is TRBJ2-7 and V is TRBV5-6; D is ambiguous. This CDR3 has 15 amino acids. Germline loops: CDR1 SGHDT, CDR2 YYEEEE. Between the trimmed V and J ends, which lost 0 bases and 1 base, there was a span of 11 bases. The chain's CDR3 is CASSLVLGMSYEQYV. The CDR3, as DNA: TGTGCCAGCAGCTTGGTTCTGGGTATGTCCTACGAGCAGTACGTC.

This clonotype was observed at least ten times. The J gene is TRBJ1-5, the V gene TRBV20-1; D is possibly TRBD1 (5 bases). The CDR3 spans 13 residues. In germline, CDR1 is DFQATT, CDR2 SNEGSKA (reference sequence). The V gene lost 3 bases and the J gene lost 9 bases, with 15 bases spanning the gap. DNA of the CDR3: TGCAGTGCTAGGAGGGACTCCCAAGGGCCCCAGCATTTT. It specifies CSARRDSQGPQHF.

This clonotype was counted ten times or more. The chain couples TRBV29-1 to TRBJ2-7, with D perhaps given as TRBD1 or TRBD2 (5 bases each). Trimming stripped 6 bases from V and 2 bases from J, with 11 bases between. Per germline, CDR1 SQVTM and CDR2 ANQGSEA. The length of the CDR3 is 12 residues. The CDR3 region is CSVGDGPYEQYV. Written as DNA, the CDR3 is TGCAGCGTCGGGGACGGCCCCTACGAGCAGTACGTC.

This clonotype was detected ten times or more. The genes are TRBV20-1 and TRBJ2-5; TRBD2 might be the D (6 bases). Germline values: CDR1 DFQATT, CDR2 SNEGSKA (reference sequence). The CDR3 is 15 amino acids. Trimming shortened V by 1 base and J by 3 bases, and 15 bases separated the two germline ends. Here the CDR3 reads CSARVLGRMKETQYF. CDR3 nucleotide sequence: TGCAGTGCTAGAGTTTTGGGGAGGATGAAAGAGACCCAGTACTTC.

This clonotype was counted ten times or more. The chain links TRBV15 to TRBJ2-5, with unresolved D. V lost 5 bases to trimming and J lost 1 base, with 11 bases between them. Germline V gives CDR1 LNHNV, CDR2 YYDKDF (reference sequence). The CDR3 is 14 residues long. CDR3 sequence reads: CATSRGNSQETQYF. The CDR3 region has the DNA TGTGCCACCAGCCGCGGAAACAGCCAAGAGACCCAGTACTTC. Looking up the rest from reference TRBV15 and TRBJ2-5 gives the full variable domain: DAMVIQNPRYQVTQFGKPVTLSCSQTLNHNVMYWYQQKSSQAPKLLFHYYDKDFNNEADTPDNFQSRRPNTSFCFLDIRSPGLGDTAMYLCATSRGNSQETQYFGPGTRLLVL.

This clonotype came up many times. The rearrangement joins TRBV12-3 or TRBV12-4 to TRBJ1-5, with a weak D call TRBD1 (6 bases). CDR3 size: 15 residues. The V end was cut by 6 bases, the J end by 4 bases, with 16 bases between. Written as DNA, the CDR3 is TGTGCCAGCAGCCCGGACAGTCAGCCTAATCAGCCCCAGCATTTT. Translated, it gives CASSPDSQPNQPQHF.

This clonotype occurred many times. The chain combines TRBV4-1 with TRBJ1-1; 10 nucleotides match TRBD1. This CDR3 comprises 18 residues. Unmatched junction bases numbered 8, after V lost 1 base and J lost 0 bases. The germline V gene encodes CDR1 MGHRA and CDR2 YSYEKL. The DNA for the CDR3 is TGCGCCAGCAGCCAAGGGACAGGGGGACGTTTATTGAACACTGAAGCTTTCTTT. It specifies CASSQGTGGRLLNTEAFF.

This clonotype was recorded at least ten times. V usage is TRBV7-6 and J usage is TRBJ2-7; 9 bases are shared with TRBD2. Germline loops: CDR1 SGHVS, CDR2 FNYEAQ. J lost 7 bases, V lost 6 bases, and 13 bases had no gene match. There are 15 residues in the CDR3. CDR3 loop: CASSPGSGSPTEQYF. DNA of the CDR3: TGTGCCAGCAGTCCAGGTAGCGGGAGTCCAACGGAGCAGTACTTC.

This clonotype was recorded many times. The chain joins TRBV10-3 to TRBJ2-3; TRBD2 matches 8 bases. Trimming at V came to 4 bases and at J to 2 bases, leaving 5 bases not matched to a gene. Looked up from germline, CDR1 is ENHRY and CDR2 is SYGVKD. The CDR3 is 15 amino acids. The CDR3 here is CAISVSGGVTDTQYF. CDR3 nucleotides: TGTGCCATCAGTGTATCGGGGGGGGTCACAGATACGCAGTATTTT.

This clonotype came up many times. The chain joins TRBV10-1 to TRBJ1-1, with 7 bases aligning to TRBD1. Germline V gene lookup returns CDR1 WNHNN and CDR2 SYGVQD (reference sequence). This CDR3 region has 13 residues. V was clipped by 6 bases and J by 3 bases; unmatched bases: 4. In DNA, the CDR3 is TGCGCCAGCAGGGTGGACAGGTACACTGAAGCTTTCTTT. Translated: CASRVDRYTEAFF.

This clonotype was recorded many times. V is TRBV12-3 or TRBV12-4 and J is TRBJ2-5; D is ambiguous. Trimming cost V 3 bases and J 4 bases, with 12 bases left between them. The CDR3 is 14 residues long. The chain's CDR3 is CASSFGGDRETQYF. The CDR3 DNA follows: TGTGCCAGCAGTTTCGGCGGAGATAGAGAGACCCAGTACTTC.

This clonotype came up many times. V and J are TRBV7-8 and TRBJ2-3, with 7 bases identical to TRBD1. The ends lost 5 bases at V and 1 base at J; junction bases unmatched: 9. The CDR3 loop spans 16 amino acids. Germline V gene sequence: CDR1 SGHVS, CDR2 FQNEAQ. CDR3 nucleotide sequence: TGTGCCAGCAGCAGGGACCCGGGACAGCGCACAGATACGCAGTATTTT. It codes for CASSRDPGQRTDTQYF.

This clonotype was recorded at least ten times. This rearrangement joins TRBV5-1 to TRBJ2-7; 8 bases map to TRBD2. The junction had 8 bases not matched to a gene; V was cut back by 4 bases and J by 2 bases. In germline, CDR1 is SGHRS, CDR2 YFSETQ. The CDR3 is 15 residues long. The CDR3 DNA reads as TGCGCCAGCAGCCCGGTCGCGGGAGGCACCTACGAGCAGTACTTC. Translated, it gives CASSPVAGGTYEQYF. The variable domain in full, completed from reference TRBV5-1 and TRBJ2-7, reads KAGVTQTPRYLIKTRGQQVTLSCSPISGHRSVSWYQQTPGQGLQFLFEYFSETQRNKGNFPGRFSGRQFSNSRSEMNVSTLELGDSALYLCASSPVAGGTYEQYFGPGTRLTVT.

This clonotype showed up many times. This chain links TRBV5-1 with TRBJ2-2; D unclear. CDR3 length: 15 amino acids. V was cut by 3 bases and J by 1 base, with 10 bases left in between. The germline V gene encodes CDR1 SGHRS and CDR2 YFSETQ. The CDR3 spells CASSYSNRNTGELFF. The CDR3 region has the DNA TGCGCCAGCAGCTACTCGAACAGGAACACCGGGGAGCTGTTTTTT.

This clonotype was seen a few times. Mismatch with germline at one junction end may stem from a read error. The genes are TRBV18 and TRBJ1-5; the D gene is possibly TRBD1 (5 bases). Germline V gene data show CDR1 as KGHSH and CDR2 as LQKENI. CDR3 length: 14 amino acids. For the CDR3, the DNA is TGTGCCAGCTCACCACAGGGGAGCAATAAGACCCAGAATTTT. This gives the protein CASSPQGSNKTQNF.

This clonotype was counted once. The chain uses TRBV20-1 and TRBJ2-7; D is unclear. The germline V gene has CDR1 DFQATT and CDR2 SNEGSKA (reference sequence). The CDR3 totals 11 residues. The V end was cut by 5 bases, the J end by 1 base, with 6 bases between. The DNA for the CDR3 is TGCAGTGCTTTAGCATCCTACGAGCAGTACTTC. Its translation is CSALASYEQYF.

This clonotype occurred many times. The V gene is TRBV15, the J gene TRBJ1-5; a weak D match, TRBD1 (6 bases). Deletions cut 1 base from V and 11 bases from J, with 15 bases between. The CDR3 is 14 amino acids. CDR1 LNHNV and CDR2 YYDKDF come from the germline V gene (reference sequence). The CDR3 spells CATSRAGVGWAQHF. Written as DNA, the CDR3 is TGTGCCACCAGCAGAGCAGGGGTAGGCTGGGCCCAGCATTTT. The complete variable domain, with remaining parts taken from reference TRBV15 and TRBJ1-5, reads DAMVIQNPRYQVTQFGKPVTLSCSQTLNHNVMYWYQQKSSQAPKLLFHYYDKDFNNEADTPDNFQSRRPNTSFCFLDIRSPGLGDTAMYLCATSRAGVGWAQHFGDGTRLSIL.

The V gene is TRBV11-2, the J gene TRBJ2-1, with 7 bases fitting TRBD2. J gave up 5 bases and V 3 bases, and 7 bases lay outside the gene matches. The CDR3 loop spans 15 amino acids. The germline gives CDR1 SGHAT, CDR2 FQNNGV. The CDR3 is CASSFAGAVNNEQFF. CDR3 DNA sequence: TGTGCCAGCAGCTTCGCGGGAGCTGTTAACAATGAGCAGTTCTTC.

In this sample, this clonotype turned up many times. The V call is TRBV2, the J call TRBJ2-5; D not resolved. The CDR3 has 12 residues. Between the trimmed V and J ends, which lost 5 bases and 2 bases, there was a span of 6 bases. Looked up from germline, CDR1 is SNHLY and CDR2 is FYNNEI. The DNA for the CDR3 is TGTGCCAGCAGTAGGGAACAAGAGACCCAGTACTTC. It yields the protein CASSREQETQYF.

This clonotype was counted ten times or more. This chain joins TRBV5-1 and TRBJ2-3, with 13 bases lining up with TRBD2. Trimming took 4 bases from V and 2 from J; bases not matched to a gene: 7. The CDR3 runs to 17 residues. Germline V gene lookup returns CDR1 SGHRS and CDR2 YFSETQ. In DNA, the CDR3 is TGCGCCAGCAGCCGAACTAGCGGGGGGGCCACCACAGATACGCAGTATTTT. It encodes CASSRTSGGATTDTQYF. The whole variable domain, remainder taken from reference TRBV5-1 and TRBJ2-3, is KAGVTQTPRYLIKTRGQQVTLSCSPISGHRSVSWYQQTPGQGLQFLFEYFSETQRNKGNFPGRFSGRQFSNSRSEMNVSTLELGDSALYLCASSRTSGGATTDTQYFGPGTRLTVL.

This clonotype appeared many times. V and J are TRBV27 and TRBJ2-1; D may be TRBD1 or TRBD2 (5 bases each). V was clipped by 5 bases and J by 4 bases, with 15 bases between them. Germline V lookup: CDR1 MNHEY, CDR2 SMNVEV (reference sequence). The CDR3 loop spans 15 amino acids. CDR3 amino acids: CASSLLAGTYNEQFF. The CDR3 coding sequence is TGTGCCAGCAGTCTACTCGCCGGGACGTACAATGAGCAGTTCTTC.

This clonotype has a count of ten or more. The rearrangement links TRBV5-1 to TRBJ2-7, with 13 positions matching TRBD2. V shed 4 bases, J shed 7 bases, and the junction held 14 bases outside the gene matches. The CDR3 runs to 17 residues. Looked up from germline, CDR1 is SGHRS and CDR2 is YFSETQ. The CDR3 DNA follows: TGCGCCAGCAGCGGGCCTGGGACTAGCGGGACCAGGGTGGAGCAGTACTTC. This encodes CASSGPGTSGTRVEQYF.

This clonotype was counted many times. The J gene is TRBJ1-4, the V gene TRBV6-6; tentatively, D is TRBD1 (5 bases). This CDR3 spans 14 amino acids. The ends were cut back, 4 bases at V and 9 bases at J, with 15 bases in the middle. Germline CDR1 is MNHNY and CDR2 is SVGAGI (reference sequence). The CDR3 reads CASSSARDFQKLFF. Here the CDR3 DNA reads TGTGCCAGCAGTTCAGCCAGGGATTTTCAAAAACTGTTTTTT.

This clonotype was seen ten or more times. V is TRBV20-1 and J is TRBJ2-5; 12 nucleotides align to TRBD2. Per germline, CDR1 DFQATT and CDR2 SNEGSKA (reference sequence). Trimming took 3 bases from V and 5 from J; bases not matched to a gene: 19. The CDR3 is made up of 19 amino acids. In nucleotides, the CDR3 is TGCAGTGCTAGCCGGCGGGGACAGGGGCGACTAGCGGGAGAGGAGACCCAGTACTTC. Translating it yields CSASRRGQGRLAGEETQYF.